The clone carrying this TCR beta chain came up many times. Its target is unknown. This record belongs to a study of neurological immune-mediated disorders. Findings of the study overall: The absence of shared CDR3 amino acid sequences among expanded clones across subjects suggests private repertoires in all groups. Levels of TCR clonal expansion peaked in HTLV-1-associated myelopathy and reached their lowest in multiple sclerosis, under those of healthy controls.

Trimming took 5 bases from V and 7 from J; bases not matched to a gene: 5. The CDR3 is 13 amino acids. The cDNA was synthesized by means of template-switch 5'RACE, which was carried out with 10-nucleotide random UMIs. Every sequencing run generated over 160 million TCR-beta sequences from 15-18 subjects. MiXCR was run by TCRdb on the 5' RACE reads, yielding one entry per CDR3 protein. This sample has about 50,000 distinct CDR3 sequences, with 10% found just once. What was sequenced was PBMCs. The J gene is TRBJ1-5, the V gene TRBV12-3 or TRBV12-4, with 7 bases matching TRBD1. The receptor's source is a woman between 40 and 50 years old with HTLV-1-associated myelopathy (HAM/TSP). The DNA for the CDR3 is TGTGCCAGCAGTAACAGGGGAGGGCAGCCCCAGCATTTT. This codes for CASSNRGGQPQHF.